The clone carrying this T cell receptor beta chain was observed a handful of times. The antigen remains undetermined. Likely shared infections and vaccines: all three twin pairs were reared together. A previously described protocol, modified, built RNA-based TCR cDNA libraries. TCRdb itself ran the 5' RACE reads through MiXCR, one entry per CDR3 protein. The top ten clones hold 7% to 10% of a sample with about 1,300 distinct CDR3 sequences, less than 75% of them seen once. The V gene end was trimmed by 3 bases and the J gene end by 2 bases; junction bases not matched to a gene: 6. Germline lookup yields CDR1 MDHEN and CDR2 SYDVKM. The length of the CDR3 is 16 residues. This sample is part of a study of identical twins' blood T cells. Study findings and constraints: Abundant TCRbeta CDR3s overlapped more between twins than with unrelated donors.

The TCR sequence derives from a woman aged 18 to 55 in good health. The chain is built from TRBV28 and TRBJ2-1; 8 bases fit TRBD2. Input material: PBMCs. The CDR3 reads CASSFEGGGPYNEQFF. The DNA of the CDR3 is TGTGCCAGCAGTTTCGAGGGCGGGGGGCCCTACAATGAGCAGTTCTTC.